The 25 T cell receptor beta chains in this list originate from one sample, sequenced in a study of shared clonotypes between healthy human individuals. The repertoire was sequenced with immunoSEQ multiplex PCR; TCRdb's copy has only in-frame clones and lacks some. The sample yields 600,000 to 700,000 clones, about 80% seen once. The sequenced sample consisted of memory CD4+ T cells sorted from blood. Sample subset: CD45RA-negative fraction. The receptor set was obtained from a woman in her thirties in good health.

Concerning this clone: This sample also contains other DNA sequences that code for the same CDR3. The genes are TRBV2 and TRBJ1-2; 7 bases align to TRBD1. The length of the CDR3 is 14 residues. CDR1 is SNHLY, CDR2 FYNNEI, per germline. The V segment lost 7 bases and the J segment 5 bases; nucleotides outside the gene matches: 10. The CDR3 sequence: CASTRQGANYGYTF. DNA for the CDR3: TGTGCCAGCACCAGACAGGGTGCGAATTATGGCTACACCTTC.

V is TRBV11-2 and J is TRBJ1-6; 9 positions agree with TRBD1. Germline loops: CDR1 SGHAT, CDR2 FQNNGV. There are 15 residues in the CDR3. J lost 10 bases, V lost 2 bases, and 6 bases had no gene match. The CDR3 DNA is TGTGCCAGCAGCTTACGGACAGGGGTGCGCTCACCCCTCCACTTT. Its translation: CASSLRTGVRSPLHF. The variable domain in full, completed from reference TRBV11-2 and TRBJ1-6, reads EAGVAQSPRYKIIEKRQSVAFWCNPISGHATLYWYQQILGQGPKLLIQFQNNGVVDDSQLPKDRFSAERLKGVDSTLKIQPAKLEDSAVYLCASSLRTGVRSPLHFGNGTRLTVT.

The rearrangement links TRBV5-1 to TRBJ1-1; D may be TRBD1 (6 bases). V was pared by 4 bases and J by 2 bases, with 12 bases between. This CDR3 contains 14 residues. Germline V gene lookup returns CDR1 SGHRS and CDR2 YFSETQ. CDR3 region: CASSTGQLNTEAFF. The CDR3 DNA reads TGCGCCAGCAGCACAGGACAGCTAAACACTGAAGCTTTCTTT.

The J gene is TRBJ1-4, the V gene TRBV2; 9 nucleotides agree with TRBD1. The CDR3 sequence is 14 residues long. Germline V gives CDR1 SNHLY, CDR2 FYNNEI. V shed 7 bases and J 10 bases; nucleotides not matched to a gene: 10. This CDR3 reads CASTPTATGGKLFF. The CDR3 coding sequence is TGTGCCAGCACCCCTACCGCGACAGGGGGAAAACTGTTTTTT.

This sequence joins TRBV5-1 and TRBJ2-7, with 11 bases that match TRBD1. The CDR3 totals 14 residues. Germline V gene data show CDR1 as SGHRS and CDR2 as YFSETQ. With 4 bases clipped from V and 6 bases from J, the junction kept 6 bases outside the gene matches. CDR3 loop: CASSLGQGAREQYF. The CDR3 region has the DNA TGCGCCAGCAGCCTTGGACAGGGGGCGCGCGAGCAGTACTTC.

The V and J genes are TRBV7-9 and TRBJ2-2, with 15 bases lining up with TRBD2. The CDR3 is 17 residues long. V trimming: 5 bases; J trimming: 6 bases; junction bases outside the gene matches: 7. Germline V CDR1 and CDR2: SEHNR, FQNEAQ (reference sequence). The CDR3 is CASSIGLAGGRSGELFF. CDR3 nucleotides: TGTGCCAGCAGCATCGGACTAGCGGGAGGGCGTTCCGGGGAGCTGTTTTTT.

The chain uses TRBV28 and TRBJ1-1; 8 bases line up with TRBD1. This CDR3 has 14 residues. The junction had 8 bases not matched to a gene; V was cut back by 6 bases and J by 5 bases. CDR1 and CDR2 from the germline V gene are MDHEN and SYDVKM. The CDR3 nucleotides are TGTGCCAGCAGGAGAGGACAGGGATCTACTGAAGCTTTCTTT. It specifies CASRRGQGSTEAFF.

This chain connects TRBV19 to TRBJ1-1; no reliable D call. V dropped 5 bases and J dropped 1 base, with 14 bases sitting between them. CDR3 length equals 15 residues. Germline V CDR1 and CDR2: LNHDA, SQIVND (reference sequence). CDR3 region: CASSPTRSGNTEAFF. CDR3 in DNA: TGTGCCAGTAGTCCCACGCGGAGCGGGAACACTGAAGCTTTCTTT. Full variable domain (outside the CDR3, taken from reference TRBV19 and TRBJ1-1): DGGITQSPKYLFRKEGQNVTLSCEQNLNHDAMYWYRQDPGQGLRLIYYSQIVNDFQKGDIAEGYSVSREKKESFPLTVTSAQKNPTAFYLCASSPTRSGNTEAFFGQGTRLTVV.

The CDR3 coding sequence is TGTGCCAGCAGCTTTTTAAGCGGGACCGGGGCAGATACGCAGTATTTT. Translation gives CASSFLSGTGADTQYF. The J gene is TRBJ2-3, the V gene TRBV11-2; the match to TRBD2 covers 7 bases. Germline CDR1 reads SGHAT; CDR2 reads FQNNGV. This CDR3 has 16 amino acids. The V gene end was trimmed by 3 bases and the J gene end by 4 bases; junction bases not matched to a gene: 10.

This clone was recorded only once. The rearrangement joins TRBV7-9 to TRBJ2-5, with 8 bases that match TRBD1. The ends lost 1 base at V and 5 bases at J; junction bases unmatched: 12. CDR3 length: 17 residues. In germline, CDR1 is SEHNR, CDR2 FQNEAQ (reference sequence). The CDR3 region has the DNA TGTGCCAGCAGCTTAGTCCCCGGGCAGGGGGCCTGGGAGACCCAGTACTTC. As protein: CASSLVPGQGAWETQYF. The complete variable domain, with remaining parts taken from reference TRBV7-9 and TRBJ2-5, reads DTGVSQNPRHKITKRGQNVTFRCDPISEHNRLYWYRQTLGQGPEFLTYFQNEAQLEKSRLLSDRFSAERPKGSFSTLEIQRTEQGDSAMYLCASSLVPGQGAWETQYFGPGTRLLVL.

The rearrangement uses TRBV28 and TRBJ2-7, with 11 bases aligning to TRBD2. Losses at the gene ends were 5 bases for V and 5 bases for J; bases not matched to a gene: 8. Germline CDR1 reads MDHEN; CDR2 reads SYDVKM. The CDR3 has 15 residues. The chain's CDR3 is CASSPALAGVHEQYF. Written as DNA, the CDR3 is TGTGCCAGCAGTCCAGCACTAGCGGGAGTCCACGAGCAGTACTTC.

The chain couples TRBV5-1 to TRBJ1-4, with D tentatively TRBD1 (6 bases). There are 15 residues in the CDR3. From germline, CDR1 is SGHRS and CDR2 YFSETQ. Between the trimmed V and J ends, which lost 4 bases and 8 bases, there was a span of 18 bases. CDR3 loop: CASSKSGHVDEKLFF. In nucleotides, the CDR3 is TGCGCCAGCAGCAAGTCGGGACACGTTGACGAAAAACTGTTTTTT.

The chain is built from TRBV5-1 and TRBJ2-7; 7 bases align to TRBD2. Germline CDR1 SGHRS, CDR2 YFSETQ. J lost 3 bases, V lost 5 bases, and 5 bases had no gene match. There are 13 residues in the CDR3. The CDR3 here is CASSASGNYEQYF. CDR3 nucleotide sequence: TGCGCCAGCAGTGCGAGCGGGAACTACGAGCAGTACTTC.

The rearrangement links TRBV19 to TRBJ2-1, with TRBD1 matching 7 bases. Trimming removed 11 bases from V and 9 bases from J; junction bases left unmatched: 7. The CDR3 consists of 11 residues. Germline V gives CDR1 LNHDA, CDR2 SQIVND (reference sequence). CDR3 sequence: CAYRQGFEQFF. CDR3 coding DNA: TGTGCCTACAGACAGGGATTTGAGCAGTTCTTC.

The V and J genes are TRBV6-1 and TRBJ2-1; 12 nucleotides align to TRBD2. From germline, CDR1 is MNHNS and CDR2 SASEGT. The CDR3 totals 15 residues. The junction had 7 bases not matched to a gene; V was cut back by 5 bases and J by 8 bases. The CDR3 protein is CASSPTSGSNDEQFF. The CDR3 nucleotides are TGTGCCAGCAGTCCGACTAGCGGGAGTAATGATGAGCAGTTCTTC.

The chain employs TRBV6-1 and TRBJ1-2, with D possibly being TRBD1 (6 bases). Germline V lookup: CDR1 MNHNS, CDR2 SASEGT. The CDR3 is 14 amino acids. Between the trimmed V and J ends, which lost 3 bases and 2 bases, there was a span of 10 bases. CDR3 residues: CASSDVTGNYGYTF. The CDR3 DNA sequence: TGTGCCAGCAGTGATGTAACAGGGAACTATGGCTACACCTTC.

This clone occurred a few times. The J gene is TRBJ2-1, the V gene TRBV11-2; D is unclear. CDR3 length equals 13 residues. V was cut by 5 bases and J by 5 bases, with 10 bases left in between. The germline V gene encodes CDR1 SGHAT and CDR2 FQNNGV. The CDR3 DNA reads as TGTGCCAGCAGCCCACCATCCCACAATGAGCAGTTCTTC. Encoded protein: CASSPPSHNEQFF. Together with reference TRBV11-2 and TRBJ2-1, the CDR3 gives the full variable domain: EAGVAQSPRYKIIEKRQSVAFWCNPISGHATLYWYQQILGQGPKLLIQFQNNGVVDDSQLPKDRFSAERLKGVDSTLKIQPAKLEDSAVYLCASSPPSHNEQFFGPGTRLTVL.

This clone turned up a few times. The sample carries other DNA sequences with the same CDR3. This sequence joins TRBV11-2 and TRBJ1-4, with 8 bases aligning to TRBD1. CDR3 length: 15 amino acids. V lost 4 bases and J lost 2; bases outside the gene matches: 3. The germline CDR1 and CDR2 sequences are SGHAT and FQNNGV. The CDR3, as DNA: TGTGCCAGCAGCTCCGGACAGGGCACTAATGAAAAACTGTTTTTT. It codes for CASSSGQGTNEKLFF.

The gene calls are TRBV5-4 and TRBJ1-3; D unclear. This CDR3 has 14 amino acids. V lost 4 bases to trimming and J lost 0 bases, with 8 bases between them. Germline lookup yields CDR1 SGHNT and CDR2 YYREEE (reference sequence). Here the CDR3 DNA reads TGTGCCAGCAGCCAAAGAGGCTCTGGAAACACCATATATTTT. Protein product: CASSQRGSGNTIYF.

Here the CDR3 DNA reads TGTGCCAGCTCACGGGGACAGGGAATTTACCAAGAGACCCAGTACTTC. Translation: CASSRGQGIYQETQYF. J is TRBJ2-5 and V is TRBV18, with 9 bases that match TRBD1. This CDR3 contains 16 residues. The ends lost 4 bases at V and 0 bases at J; junction bases unmatched: 6. Looked up from germline, CDR1 is KGHSH and CDR2 is LQKENI.

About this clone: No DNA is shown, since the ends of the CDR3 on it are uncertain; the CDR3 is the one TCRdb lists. The CDR3 sequence: CASILGVEAFF. The chain joins TRBV28 to TRBJ1-1. The CDR3 extends over 11 residues, inclusive of both ends. Per the germline V gene, CDR1 is MDHEN and CDR2 is SYDVKM.

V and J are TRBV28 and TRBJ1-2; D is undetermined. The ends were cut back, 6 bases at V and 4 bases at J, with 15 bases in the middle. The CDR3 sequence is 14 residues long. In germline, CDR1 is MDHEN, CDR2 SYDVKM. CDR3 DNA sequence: TGTGCCAGCAGGGTGGCTACCCGAGCCTATGGCTACACCTTC. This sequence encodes CASRVATRAYGYTF.

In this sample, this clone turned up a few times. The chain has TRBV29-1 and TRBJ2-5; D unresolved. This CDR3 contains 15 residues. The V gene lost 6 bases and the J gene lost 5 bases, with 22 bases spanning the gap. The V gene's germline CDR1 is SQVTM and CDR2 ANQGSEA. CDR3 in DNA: TGCAGCGTCGCCCCTACAGTCTGGGTCGGGGAGACCCAGTACTTC. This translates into CSVAPTVWVGETQYF.

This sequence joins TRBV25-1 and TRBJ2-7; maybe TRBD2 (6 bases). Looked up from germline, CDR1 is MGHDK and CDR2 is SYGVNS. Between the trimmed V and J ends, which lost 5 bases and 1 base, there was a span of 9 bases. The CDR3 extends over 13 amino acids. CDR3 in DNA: TGTGCCAGCAGTAACGGGGGATCCTACGAGCAGTACTTC. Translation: CASSNGGSYEQYF.

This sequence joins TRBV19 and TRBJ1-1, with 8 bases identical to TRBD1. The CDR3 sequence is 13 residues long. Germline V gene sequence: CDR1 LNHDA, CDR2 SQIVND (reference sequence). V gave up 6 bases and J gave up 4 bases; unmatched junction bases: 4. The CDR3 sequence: CASRRDRLTEAFF. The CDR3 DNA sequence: TGTGCCAGTAGAAGGGACAGGCTCACTGAAGCTTTCTTT.